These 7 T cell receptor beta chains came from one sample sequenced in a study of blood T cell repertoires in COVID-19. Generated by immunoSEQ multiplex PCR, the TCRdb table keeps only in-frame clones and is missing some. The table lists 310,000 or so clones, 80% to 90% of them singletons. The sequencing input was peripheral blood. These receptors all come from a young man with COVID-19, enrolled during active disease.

For the CDR3, the DNA is TGTGCCACCAGTGGGGGGGGCTACGAGCAGTACTTC. The encoded protein is CATSGGGYEQYF. This rearrangement joins TRBV24-1 to TRBJ2-7, with TRBD2 matching over 7 bases. The V and J ends lost 5 bases and 3 bases, in that order; junction bases with no gene match: 0. The CDR3 length is 12 residues. Germline V gene lookup returns CDR1 KGHDR and CDR2 SFDVKD.

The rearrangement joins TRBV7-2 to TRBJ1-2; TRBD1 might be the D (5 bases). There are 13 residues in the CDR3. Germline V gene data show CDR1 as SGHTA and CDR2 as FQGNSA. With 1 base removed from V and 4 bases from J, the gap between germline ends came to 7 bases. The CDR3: CASSLGQIYGYTF. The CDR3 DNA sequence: TGTGCCAGCAGCTTAGGACAGATCTATGGCTACACCTTC.

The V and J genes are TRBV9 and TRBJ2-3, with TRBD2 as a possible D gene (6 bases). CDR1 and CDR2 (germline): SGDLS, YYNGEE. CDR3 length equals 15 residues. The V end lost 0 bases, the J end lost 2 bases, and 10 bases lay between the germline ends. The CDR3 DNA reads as TGTGCCAGCAGCGTAGATGGAGGGTTCACAGATACGCAGTATTTT. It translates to CASSVDGGFTDTQYF.

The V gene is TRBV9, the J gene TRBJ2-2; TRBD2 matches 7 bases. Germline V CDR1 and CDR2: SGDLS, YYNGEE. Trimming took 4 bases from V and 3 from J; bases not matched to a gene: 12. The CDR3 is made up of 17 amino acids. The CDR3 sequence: CASSKGAGKPYTGELFF. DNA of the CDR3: TGTGCCAGCAGCAAGGGAGCGGGGAAACCGTACACCGGGGAGCTGTTTTTT.

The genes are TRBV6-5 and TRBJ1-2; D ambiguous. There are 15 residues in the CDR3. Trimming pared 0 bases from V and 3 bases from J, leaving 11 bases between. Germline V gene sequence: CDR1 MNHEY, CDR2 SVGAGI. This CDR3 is CASSYSSGLDYGYTF. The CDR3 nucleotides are TGTGCCAGCAGTTACTCGAGCGGTTTGGACTATGGCTACACCTTC.

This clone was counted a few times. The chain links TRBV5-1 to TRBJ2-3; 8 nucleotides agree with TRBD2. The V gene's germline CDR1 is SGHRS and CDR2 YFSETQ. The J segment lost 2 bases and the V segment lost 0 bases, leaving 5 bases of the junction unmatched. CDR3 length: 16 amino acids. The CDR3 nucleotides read TGCGCCAGCAGCTTGGGGGGTAGCGGGGTCACAGATACGCAGTATTTT. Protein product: CASSLGGSGVTDTQYF. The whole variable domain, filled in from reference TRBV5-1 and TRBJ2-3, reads KAGVTQTPRYLIKTRGQQVTLSCSPISGHRSVSWYQQTPGQGLQFLFEYFSETQRNKGNFPGRFSGRQFSNSRSEMNVSTLELGDSALYLCASSLGGSGVTDTQYFGPGTRLTVL.

CDR3 amino acids: CASSVTSQNTEAFF. For the CDR3, the DNA is TGTGCCAGCAGTGTAACATCGCAGAACACTGAAGCTTTCTTT. The genes are TRBV2 and TRBJ1-1; the D is unclear. The CDR3 is 14 amino acids. The germline V gene has CDR1 SNHLY and CDR2 FYNNEI. The V and J ends lost 4 bases and 1 base respectively, with 10 bases between them. Drawing the rest from reference TRBV2 and TRBJ1-1, the complete variable domain is EPEVTQTPSHQVTQMGQEVILRCVPISNHLYFYWYRQILGQKVEFLVSFYNNEISEKSEIFDDQFSVERPDGSNFTLKIRSTKLEDSAMYFCASSVTSQNTEAFFGQGTRLTVV.